The clone carrying this T cell receptor beta chain was found a few times. TCRdb processed the 5' RACE reads anew with MiXCR; each CDR3 protein has one entry. This table has nearly 900,000 distinct CDR3 sequences, roughly 12% appearing once. The data originate from a study of identical twins. The CDR3 length is 14 residues. Trimming cost V 5 bases and J 5 bases, with 18 bases left between them. The germline V gene has CDR1 DFQATT and CDR2 SNEGSKA (reference sequence). The data were also submitted as part of a second study, on yellow fever vaccine responses in identical twins. That investigation notes: Twins' vaccine T cell response reportedly gave the appearance of partial convergence and partial personalization.

Material: PBMCs. The sequence was collected from a woman between 18 and 29 years old in good health. The chain employs TRBV20-1 and TRBJ2-5; D call uncertain. The DNA of the CDR3 is TGCAGTGCTCCCCGACTTGAACGGGTGGAGACCCAGTACTTC. It specifies CSAPRLERVETQYF.